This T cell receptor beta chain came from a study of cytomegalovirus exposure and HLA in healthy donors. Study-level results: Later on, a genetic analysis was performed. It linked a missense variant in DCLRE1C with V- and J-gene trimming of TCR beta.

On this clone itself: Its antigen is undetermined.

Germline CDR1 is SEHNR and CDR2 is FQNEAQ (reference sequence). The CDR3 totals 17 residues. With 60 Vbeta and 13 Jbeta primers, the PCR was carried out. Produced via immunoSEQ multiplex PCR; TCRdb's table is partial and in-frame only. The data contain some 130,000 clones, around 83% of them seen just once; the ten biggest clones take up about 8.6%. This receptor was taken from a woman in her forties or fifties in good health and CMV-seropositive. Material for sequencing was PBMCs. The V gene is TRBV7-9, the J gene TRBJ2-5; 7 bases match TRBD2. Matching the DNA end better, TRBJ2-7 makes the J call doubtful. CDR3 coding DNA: TGTGCCAGCAGCTCAACTTCTAGCGGAGCTCCTTCCTACGAGCAGTACTTC. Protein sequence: CASSSTSSGAPSYEQYF.